This T cell receptor beta chain was sequenced for a study of technical replicates of blood from a handful of donors. The method was immunoSEQ multiplex PCR; TCRdb's version includes in-frame clones alone and lacks a portion of them. The table lists 60,000 to 80,000 clones, around nine tenths of them singletons. The source is a human donor in good health. Some clones in this sample may be carry-over from other donors' samples. The sequencing sample was made of PBMCs.

CDR3 protein: CASSPPRQGSLNEQFF. As DNA, the CDR3 is TGTGCCAGCTCACCACCTCGGCAGGGATCCCTCAATGAGCAGTTCTTC. The chain is built from TRBV18 and TRBJ2-1; D might be TRBD1 (5 bases). V was shortened by 0 bases and J by 6 bases, with 15 bases between the two germline ends. The length of the CDR3 is 16 residues. CDR1 is KGHSH, CDR2 LQKENI, per germline.